The T cell receptor beta chain under discussion was sequenced for a study of human T cells and chemical hapten exposure. Study-level information: The variation in per-sample TCR yields arose mainly from small differences in pooled library volumes. Points from the study as a whole: The study found that DPC sensitization did not change TCRs above 1 in 1000 frequency.

Noted time point: pre-sensitization, week 0. As to treatment: therapeutic diphenylcyclopropenone sensitization with weekly scalp DPC. Prior to application of each patch test, blood was drawn. V lost 0 bases and J 3 bases, leaving 6 bases between the germline ends. Looked up from germline, CDR1 is SGDLS and CDR2 is YYNGEE. The CDR3 is 13 amino acids. As handled by the study authors: The number of TCRs in each sample had a median of approximately 99,000 and spanned about 23,224 to 690,600. One entry per CDR3 protein results from TCRdb running MiXCR on the RACE reads. The V and J calls and clone size are TCRdb's, not the authors'. The data show 90,000 or so distinct CDR3 sequences, 8.5% seen once. This clonotype was observed at least ten times. What it recognizes is unknown.

Sequencing used whole blood, obtained in connection with sensitization to the hapten diphenylcyclopropenone (DPC). The source of this sequence is a man aged 35-49 years with alopecia areata. Some clones in this sample may be carry-over from other donors' samples. The genes are TRBV9 and TRBJ2-5, with a possible D match to TRBD1 (6 bases). CDR3 coding DNA: TGTGCCAGCAGCGTAGGGACAGAAGAGACCCAGTACTTC. It codes for CASSVGTEETQYF.